The rows below give T cell receptor beta chains drawn from one sample of a study of T cells in Graves' hyperthyroidism and ophthalmopathy. TCRdb independently ran MiXCR on the multiplex PCR reads; one entry per CDR3 protein. The repertoire holds 800,000 or so distinct CDR3 sequences, 38% seen once, with 8.9% in the top ten. What was sequenced was blood. These receptors came from a man in his late teens or twenties with Graves' hyperthyroidism. The CDR3 runs from the conserved cysteine through the conserved F or W. The D gene is left open where the match is weak. Part of the rows lack a size; the others show once, few, many or a class for expanded clones.

v_call	j_call	clone_size	d_call	cdr3_aa	cdr3_nt
TRBV6-4	TRBJ1-1	few	.	CASSDSEGRTAFF	TGTGCCAGCAGTGACTCAGAGGGCCGAACAGCTTTCTTT
TRBV7-8	TRBJ1-6	many	.	CASSLATGNSPLHF	TGTGCCAGCAGCTTAGCAACAGGAAATTCACCCCTCCACTTT
TRBV9	TRBJ1-1	few	.	CASSVEDGGNTEAFF	TGTGCCAGCAGCGTAGAAGACGGAGGGAACACTGAAGCTTTCTTT
TRBV19	TRBJ1-1	many	.	CASFPGEGRGTEAFF	TGTGCCAGCTTCCCAGGAGAGGGAAGAGGCACTGAAGCTTTCTTT
TRBV20-1	TRBJ1-5	many	.	CSANDGYNQPQHF	TGCAGTGCGAACGACGGATACAATCAGCCCCAGCATTTT
TRBV12-3/TRBV12-4	TRBJ1-1	.	.	CASSLRGVTEAFF	TGTGCCAGCAGCTTACGGGGGGTCACTGAAGCTTTCTTT
TRBV5-6	TRBJ2-7	few	.	CASSFQVFGVYEQYF	TGTGCCAGCAGCTTTCAGGTGTTCGGTGTCTACGAGCAGTACTTC
TRBV29-1	TRBJ2-3	.	.	CSVETVGTDTQYF	TGCAGCGTTGAAACGGTGGGGACAGATACGCAGTATTTT
TRBV10-3	TRBJ2-7	.	.	CAISAQLGATYEQYF	TGTGCCATCAGTGCACAACTAGGGGCCACCTACGAGCAGTACTTC
TRBV6-1	TRBJ2-2	.	.	CASSTNRNTGELFF	TGTGCCAGCAGTACGAACAGGAACACCGGGGAGCTGTTTTTT
TRBV7-2	TRBJ1-6	.	.	CASSNGANSPLHF	TGTGCCAGCAGCAACGGGGCTAATTCACCCCTCCACTTT
TRBV29-1	TRBJ1-2	.	.	CSIRVGYNYGYTF	TGCAGCATAAGGGTAGGCTACAACTATGGCTACACCTTC
TRBV7-9	TRBJ2-7	.	.	CASSETGLGEQYF	TGTGCCAGCAGCGAAACAGGTCTGGGAGAGCAGTACTTC
TRBV10-3	TRBJ2-2	many	.	CAISFLNPGLNTGELFF	TGTGCCATCAGCTTTCTTAATCCGGGACTTAACACCGGGGAGCTGTTTTTT
TRBV4-2	TRBJ2-7	.	.	CASSQAPSIEQYF	TGTGCCAGCAGCCAAGCCCCTTCGATAGAGCAGTACTTC
TRBV7-6	TRBJ1-1	.	.	CASSLTASMQTEAFF	TGTGCCAGCAGCTTAACGGCCTCAATGCAGACTGAAGCTTTCTTT
TRBV29-1	TRBJ2-2	few	TRBD2	CSVGTSARGGRELFF	TGCAGCGTTGGGACTAGCGCCCGAGGGGGAAGGGAGCTGTTTTTT
TRBV7-8	TRBJ1-6	.	TRBD1	CASSIPGQVTSPLHF	TGTGCCAGCAGCATACCGGGACAGGTTACATCACCCCTCCACTTT
TRBV25-1	TRBJ2-7	many	TRBD1	CASRRTGSYEQYF	TGTGCCAGCAGAAGGACAGGTTCCTACGAGCAGTACTTC
TRBV7-9	TRBJ2-5	few	.	CASSLGTAGTAQETQYF	TGTGCCAGCAGCTTAGGTACCGCCGGGACCGCGCAAGAGACCCAGTACTTC
TRBV7-9	TRBJ2-2	few	.	CASSFYGPNTGELFF	TGTGCCAGCAGCTTTTACGGGCCCAACACCGGGGAGCTGTTTTTT
TRBV29-1	TRBJ1-1	.	TRBD1	CSVTGQGARTEAFF	TGCAGCGTTACGGGACAGGGGGCGCGGACTGAAGCTTTCTTT
TRBV24-1	TRBJ2-7	few	.	CATSDLNSNPYEQYF	TGTGCCACCAGTGATTTGAACAGTAACCCCTACGAGCAGTACTTC
TRBV5-1	TRBJ2-7	few	TRBD1	CASRVRQGSYEQYF	TGCGCCAGCAGAGTCAGACAGGGATCCTACGAGCAGTACTTC
TRBV5-6	TRBJ1-4	many	.	CASSFEGGKLFF	TGTGCCAGCAGCTTCGAAGGAGGAAAACTGTTTTTT
TRBV24-1	TRBJ2-5	many	.	CATSDPGTEETQYF	TGTGCCACCAGTGACCCCGGGACGGAAGAGACCCAGTACTTC
TRBV5-1	TRBJ1-5	few	.	CASSLAGGTQPQHF	TGCGCCAGCAGCTTGGCCGGGGGGACGCAGCCCCAGCATTTT
TRBV20-1	TRBJ2-7	.	TRBD2	CSARGTSSDSYEQYF	TGCAGTGCTAGGGGGACTAGCTCAGACTCCTACGAGCAGTACTTC
TRBV5-1	TRBJ2-7	many	.	CASSSLGAEGLYEQYF	TGCGCCAGCAGTTCACTTGGGGCCGAGGGACTCTACGAGCAGTACTTC
TRBV9	TRBJ1-3	.	.	CASSVGGEGTTIYF	TGTGCCAGCAGCGTAGGGGGGGAAGGGACCACCATATATTTT
TRBV10-2	TRBJ1-5	many	.	CASSVRNSNQPQHF	TGTGCCAGCAGTGTGAGAAATAGCAATCAGCCCCAGCATTTT
TRBV20-1	TRBJ2-5	.	.	CSARRGGAMETQYF	TGCAGTGCTAGAAGGGGGGGGGCCATGGAGACCCAGTACTTC
TRBV9	TRBJ1-1	.	.	CASSQVSRGREEAFF	TGTGCCAGCAGCCAAGTCTCCAGGGGAAGGGAAGAAGCTTTCTTT
TRBV7-9	TRBJ2-3	.	TRBD1	CASSAEGQDYSDTQYF	TGTGCCAGCAGCGCGGAAGGACAGGATTATTCAGATACGCAGTATTTT
TRBV7-9	TRBJ1-1	.	.	CASSQEGRGFNTEAFF	TGCGCCAGCAGCCAAGAGGGGAGGGGGTTCAACACTGAAGCTTTCTTT
TRBV7-9	TRBJ1-4	few	.	CASSTQGRTNEKLFF	TGTGCCAGCAGCACCCAAGGGCGAACTAATGAAAAACTGTTTTTT
TRBV2	TRBJ1-5	.	TRBD1	CASSETGRGTGQPQHF	TGTGCCAGCAGTGAAACCGGCAGGGGGACGGGACAGCCCCAGCATTTT
TRBV12-3/TRBV12-4	TRBJ1-2	.	TRBD1	CVSTPRTGNFYGYTF	TGTGTCAGCACCCCCCGGACAGGGAATTTTTATGGCTACACCTTC
TRBV9	TRBJ2-7	.	TRBD2	CASSVSGLGSYEQYF	TGTGCCAGCAGCGTCTCGGGACTAGGATCCTACGAGCAGTACTTC
TRBV25-1	TRBJ2-7	few	.	CASSEYYPTGQYF	TGTGCCAGCAGTGAATACTACCCAACGGGGCAGTACTTC
TRBV29-1	TRBJ2-2	.	.	CSVARAITGELFF	TGCAGCGTTGCCAGGGCGATAACCGGGGAGCTGTTTTTT